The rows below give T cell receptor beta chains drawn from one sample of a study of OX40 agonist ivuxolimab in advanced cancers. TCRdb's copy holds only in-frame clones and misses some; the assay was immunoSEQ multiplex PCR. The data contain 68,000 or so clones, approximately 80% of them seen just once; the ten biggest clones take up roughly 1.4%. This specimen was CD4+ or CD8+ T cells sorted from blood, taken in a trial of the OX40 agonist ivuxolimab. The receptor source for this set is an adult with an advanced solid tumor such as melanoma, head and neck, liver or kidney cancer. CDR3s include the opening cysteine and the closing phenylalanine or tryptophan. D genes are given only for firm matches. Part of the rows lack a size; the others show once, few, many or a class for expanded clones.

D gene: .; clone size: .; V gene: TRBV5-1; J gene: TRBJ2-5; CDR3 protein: CASSLGPGPIQETQYF; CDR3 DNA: TGCGCCAGCAGCTTGGGGCCGGGACCCATACAGGAGACCCAGTACTTC
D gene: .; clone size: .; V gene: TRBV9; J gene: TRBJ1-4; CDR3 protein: CASSAGLNNEKLFF; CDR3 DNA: TGTGCCAGCAGCGCCGGACTAAATAATGAAAAACTGTTTTTT
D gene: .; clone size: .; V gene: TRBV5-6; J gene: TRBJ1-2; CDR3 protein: CASSLYSLESYGYTF; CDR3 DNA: TGTGCCAGCAGCTTGTATTCCTTGGAATCCTATGGCTACACCTTC
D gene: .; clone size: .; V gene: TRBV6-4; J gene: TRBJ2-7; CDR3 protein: CASSGGRNISYEQYF; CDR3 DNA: TGTGCCAGCAGTGGCGGACGGAATATCTCCTACGAGCAGTACTTC
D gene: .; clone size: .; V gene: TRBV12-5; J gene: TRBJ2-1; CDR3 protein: CASGLGRGDYNEQFF; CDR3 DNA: TGTGCTAGTGGTTTGGGGAGGGGGGACTACAATGAGCAGTTCTTC
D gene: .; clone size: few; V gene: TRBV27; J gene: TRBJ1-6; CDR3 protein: CASSWIGGYNSPLHF; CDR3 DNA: TGTGCCAGCAGTTGGATAGGGGGGTATAATTCACCCCTCCACTTT
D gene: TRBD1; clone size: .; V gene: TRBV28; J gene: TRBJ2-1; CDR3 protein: CASSFPGTGASEQFF; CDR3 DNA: TGTGCCAGCAGTTTCCCCGGGACAGGGGCATCTGAGCAGTTCTTC
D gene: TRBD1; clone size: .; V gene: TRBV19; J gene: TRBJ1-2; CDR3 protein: CASSTGQERYGYTF; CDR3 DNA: TGTGCCAGTAGTACGGGACAGGAGAGGTATGGCTACACCTTC
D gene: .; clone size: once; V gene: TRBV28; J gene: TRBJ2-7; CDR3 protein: CASSFPRGGTTYEQYF; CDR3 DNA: TGTGCCAGCAGTTTTCCCCGGGGCGGAACAACCTACGAGCAGTACTTC
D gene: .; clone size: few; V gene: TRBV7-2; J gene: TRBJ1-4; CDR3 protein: CASSLVRAVNEKLFF; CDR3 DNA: TGTGCCAGCAGCTTAGTGAGGGCAGTTAATGAAAAACTGTTTTTT
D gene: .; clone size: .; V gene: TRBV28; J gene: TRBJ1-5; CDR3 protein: CASRLGGSGNQPQHF; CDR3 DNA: TGTGCCAGCAGGTTAGGGGGATCGGGCAATCAGCCCCAGCATTTT
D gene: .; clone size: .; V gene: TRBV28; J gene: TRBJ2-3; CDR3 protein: CASCFSTDTQYF; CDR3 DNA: TGTGCCAGCTGTTTTAGCACAGATACGCAGTATTTT
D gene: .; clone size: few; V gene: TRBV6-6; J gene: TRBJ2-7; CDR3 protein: CASSSPTLGGYEQYF; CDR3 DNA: TGTGCCAGCAGTTCTCCGACCCTAGGTGGCTACGAGCAGTACTTC
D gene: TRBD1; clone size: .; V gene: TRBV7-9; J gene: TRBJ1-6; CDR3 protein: CASGLGTGNSPLHF; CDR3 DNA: TGTGCCAGCGGACTCGGGACAGGAAATTCACCCCTCCACTTT
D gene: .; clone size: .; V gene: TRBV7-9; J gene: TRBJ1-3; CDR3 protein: CASSLVGNTIYF; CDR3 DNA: TGTGCCAGCAGCTTAGTCGGAAACACCATATATTTT
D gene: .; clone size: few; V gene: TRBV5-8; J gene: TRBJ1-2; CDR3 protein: CASSSTLTISSGYTF; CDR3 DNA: TGTGCCAGCAGTTCTACCCTGACCATCTCGAGTGGCTACACCTTC
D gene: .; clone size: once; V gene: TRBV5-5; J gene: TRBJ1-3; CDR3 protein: CASSPRPLSTLGNTIYF; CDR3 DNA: TGTGCCAGCAGCCCTCGACCGCTGTCTACGCTTGGAAACACCATATATTTT
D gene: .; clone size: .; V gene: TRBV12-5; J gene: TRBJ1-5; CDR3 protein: CASGSPYSNQPQHF; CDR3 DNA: TGTGCTAGTGGTTCTCCATATAGCAATCAGCCCCAGCATTTT
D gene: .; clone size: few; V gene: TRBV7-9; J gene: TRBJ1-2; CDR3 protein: CASSQGLGYTF; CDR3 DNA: TGTGCCAGCAGCCAAGGGTTGGGCTACACCTTC
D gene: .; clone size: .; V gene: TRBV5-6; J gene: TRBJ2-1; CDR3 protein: CASSFPLSSYNEQFF; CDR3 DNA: TGTGCCAGCAGCTTTCCCCTGAGCTCCTACAATGAGCAGTTCTTC
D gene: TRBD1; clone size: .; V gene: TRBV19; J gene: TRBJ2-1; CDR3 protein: CASSIPSTGPYNEQFF; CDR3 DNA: TGTGCCAGTAGTATCCCCTCGACAGGGCCCTACAATGAGCAGTTCTTC
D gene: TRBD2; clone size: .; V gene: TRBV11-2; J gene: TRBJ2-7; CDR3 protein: CASRPSGGDEQYF; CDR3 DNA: TGTGCCAGCAGACCCTCTGGGGGGGACGAGCAGTACTTC
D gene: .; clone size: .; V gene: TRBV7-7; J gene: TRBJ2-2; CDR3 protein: CASSLYPQDTGELFF; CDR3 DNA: TGTGCCAGCAGCTTATATCCGCAGGACACCGGGGAGCTGTTTTTT
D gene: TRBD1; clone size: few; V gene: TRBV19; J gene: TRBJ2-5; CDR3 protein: CASSIFTGGGETQYF; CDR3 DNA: TGTGCCAGTAGTATTTTCACAGGGGGCGGAGAGACCCAGTACTTC
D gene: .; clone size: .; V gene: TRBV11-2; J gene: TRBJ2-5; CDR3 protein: CASSPRLNVGEQYF; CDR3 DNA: TGTGCCAGCAGCCCCCGGCTCAACGTCGGGGAGCAGTACTTC
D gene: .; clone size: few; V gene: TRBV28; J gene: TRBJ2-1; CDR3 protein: CASSLPDRPRIGEQFF; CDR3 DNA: TGTGCCAGCAGTCTTCCCGACCGACCCCGAATCGGTGAGCAGTTCTTC
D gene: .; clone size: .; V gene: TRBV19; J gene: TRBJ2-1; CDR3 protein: CASSTLGIQYNEQFF; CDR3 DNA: TGTGCCAGTAGTACCCTTGGAATACAGTACAATGAGCAGTTCTTC
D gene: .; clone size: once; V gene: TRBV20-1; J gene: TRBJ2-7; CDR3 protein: CQRDTSYEQYF; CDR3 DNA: TGCCAGCGGGACACTTCCTACGAGCAGTACTTC
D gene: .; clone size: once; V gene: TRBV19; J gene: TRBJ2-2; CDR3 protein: CATRELSNTGELFF; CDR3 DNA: TGTGCCACCCGGGAACTCTCGAACACCGGGGAGCTGTTTTTT
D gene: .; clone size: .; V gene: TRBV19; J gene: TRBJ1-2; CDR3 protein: CASSRLGANYGYTF; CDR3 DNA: TGTGCCAGTAGTAGGTTGGGGGCTAACTATGGCTACACCTTC
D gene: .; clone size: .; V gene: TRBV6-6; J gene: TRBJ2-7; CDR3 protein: CASSSFSRGEQYF; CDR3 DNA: TGTGCCAGCAGTTCCTTCTCCCGTGGCGAGCAGTACTTC
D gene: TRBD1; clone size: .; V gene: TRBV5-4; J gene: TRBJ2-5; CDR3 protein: CASLDRGVGETQYF; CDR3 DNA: TGTGCCAGCCTTGACAGGGGAGTAGGAGAGACCCAGTACTTC
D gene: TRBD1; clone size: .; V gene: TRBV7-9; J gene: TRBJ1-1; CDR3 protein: CASSFLGQGAEEAFF; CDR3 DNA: TGTGCCAGCAGCTTCCTAGGACAGGGGGCCGAAGAAGCTTTCTTT
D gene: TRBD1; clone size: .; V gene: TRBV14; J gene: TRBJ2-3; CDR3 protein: CASSQGGTGRTDTQYF; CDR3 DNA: TGTGCCAGCAGCCAGGGAGGGACAGGGAGGACAGATACGCAGTATTTT
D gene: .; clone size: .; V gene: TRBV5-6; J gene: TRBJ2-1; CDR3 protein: CASSFVAGSYNEQFF; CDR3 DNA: TGTGCCAGCAGCTTCGTGGCAGGCTCCTACAATGAGCAGTTCTTC
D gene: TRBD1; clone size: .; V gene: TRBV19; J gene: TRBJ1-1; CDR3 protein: CASSWTGLSGAFF; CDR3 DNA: TGTGCCAGTAGTTGGACAGGGTTGTCCGGAGCTTTCTTT
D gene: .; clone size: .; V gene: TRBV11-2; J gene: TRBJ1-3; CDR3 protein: CASSRHQGVSGNTIYF; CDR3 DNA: TGTGCCAGCAGCCGACACCAAGGGGTATCTGGAAACACCATATATTTT
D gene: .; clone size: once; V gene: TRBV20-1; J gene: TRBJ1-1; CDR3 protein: CSATGNTEAFF; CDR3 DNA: TGCAGTGCTACAGGGAACACTGAAGCTTTCTTT
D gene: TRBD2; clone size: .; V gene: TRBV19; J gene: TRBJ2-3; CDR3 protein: CASSMGSGGVDTQYF; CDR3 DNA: TGTGCCAGTAGTATGGGTAGCGGGGGAGTGGATACGCAGTATTTT
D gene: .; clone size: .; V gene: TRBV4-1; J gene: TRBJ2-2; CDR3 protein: CASSQDAGRNTGELFF; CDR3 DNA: TGCGCCAGCAGCCAAGATGCGGGACGTAACACCGGGGAGCTGTTTTTT
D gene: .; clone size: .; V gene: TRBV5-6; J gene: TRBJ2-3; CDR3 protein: CASSLKGPFTDTQYF; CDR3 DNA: TGTGCCAGCAGCTTAAAGGGACCATTCACAGATACGCAGTATTTT
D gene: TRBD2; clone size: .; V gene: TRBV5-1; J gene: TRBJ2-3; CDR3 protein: CASSFNRLAVTDTQYF; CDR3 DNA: TGCGCCAGCAGCTTTAATCGACTAGCGGTCACAGATACGCAGTATTTT
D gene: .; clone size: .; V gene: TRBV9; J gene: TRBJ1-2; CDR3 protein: CASSAVRTGYGYTF; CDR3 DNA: TGTGCCAGCAGCGCAGTCCGGACGGGCTATGGCTACACCTTC
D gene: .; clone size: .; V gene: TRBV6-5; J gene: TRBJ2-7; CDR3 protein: CASIHYEQYF; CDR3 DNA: TGTGCCAGCATTCACTACGAGCAGTACTTC
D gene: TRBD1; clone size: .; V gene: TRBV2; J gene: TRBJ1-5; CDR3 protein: CASSETGRNQPQHF; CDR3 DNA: TGTGCCAGCAGTGAGACAGGGCGCAATCAGCCCCAGCATTTT
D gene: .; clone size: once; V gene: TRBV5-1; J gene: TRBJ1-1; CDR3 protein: CASSVLGAVTEAFF; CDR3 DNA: TGCGCCAGCAGCGTCTTGGGGGCGGTCACTGAAGCTTTCTTT
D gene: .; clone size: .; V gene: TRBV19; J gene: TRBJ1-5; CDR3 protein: CASSMRGVSNQPQHF; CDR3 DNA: TGTGCCAGTAGTATGCGGGGAGTCAGCAATCAGCCCCAGCATTTT
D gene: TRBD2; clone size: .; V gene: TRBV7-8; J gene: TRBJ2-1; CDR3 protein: CASSLELAGANEQFF; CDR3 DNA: TGTGCCAGCAGCTTAGAACTAGCGGGGGCCAATGAGCAGTTCTTC
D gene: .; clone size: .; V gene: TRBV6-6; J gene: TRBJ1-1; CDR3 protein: CASSYSPGKVGTEAFF; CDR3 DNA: TGTGCCAGCAGTTACTCGCCTGGGAAGGTTGGGACTGAAGCTTTCTTT
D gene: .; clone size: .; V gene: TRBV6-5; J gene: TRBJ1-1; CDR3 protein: CASSYTGDSVVEAFF; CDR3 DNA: TGTGCCAGCAGTTACACGGGGGATTCGGTCGTTGAAGCTTTCTTT
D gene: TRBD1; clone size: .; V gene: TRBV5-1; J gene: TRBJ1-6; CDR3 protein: CASSLGQGMNSPLHF; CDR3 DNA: TGCGCCAGCAGCCTCGGACAGGGTATGAATTCACCCCTCCACTTT
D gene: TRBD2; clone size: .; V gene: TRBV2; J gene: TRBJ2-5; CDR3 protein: CASSILAGKQETQYF; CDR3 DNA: TGTGCCAGCAGTATCCTAGCGGGGAAACAAGAGACCCAGTACTTC
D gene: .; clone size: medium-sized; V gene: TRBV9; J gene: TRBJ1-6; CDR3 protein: CASSVGASPLHF; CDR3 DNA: TGTGCCAGCAGCGTAGGCGCGTCACCCCTCCACTTT
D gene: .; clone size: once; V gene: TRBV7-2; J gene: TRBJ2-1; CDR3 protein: CASSYPLGGNEQFF; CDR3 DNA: TGTGCCAGCAGCTACCCTCTTGGGGGGAATGAGCAGTTCTTC